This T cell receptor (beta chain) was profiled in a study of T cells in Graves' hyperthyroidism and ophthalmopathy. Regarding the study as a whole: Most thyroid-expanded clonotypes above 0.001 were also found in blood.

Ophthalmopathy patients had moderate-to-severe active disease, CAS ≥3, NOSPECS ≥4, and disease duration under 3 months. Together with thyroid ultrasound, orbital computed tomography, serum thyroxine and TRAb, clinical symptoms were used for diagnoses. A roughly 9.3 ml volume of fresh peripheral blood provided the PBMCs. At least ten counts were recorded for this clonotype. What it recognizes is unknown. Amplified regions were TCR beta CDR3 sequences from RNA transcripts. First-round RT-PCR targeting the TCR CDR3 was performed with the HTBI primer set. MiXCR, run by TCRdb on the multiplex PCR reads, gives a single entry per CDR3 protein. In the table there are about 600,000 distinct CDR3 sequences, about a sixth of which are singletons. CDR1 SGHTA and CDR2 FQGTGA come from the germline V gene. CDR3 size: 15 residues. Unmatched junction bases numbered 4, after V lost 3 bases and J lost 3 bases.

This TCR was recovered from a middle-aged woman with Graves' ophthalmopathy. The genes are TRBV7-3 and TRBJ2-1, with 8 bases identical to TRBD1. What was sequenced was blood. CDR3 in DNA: TGTGCCAGCAGCTTGGAACAGGGGGTCTACAATGAGCAGTTCTTC. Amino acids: CASSLEQGVYNEQFF.